These T cell receptor beta chains were read from a single sample in a study of cytomegalovirus exposure and HLA in healthy donors. The repertoire was sequenced with immunoSEQ multiplex PCR; TCRdb's copy has only in-frame clones and lacks some. This sample carries around 130,000 clones, approximately 8% of them seen once, and the ten largest clones take around 5.8%. The sequenced material came from PBMCs. The origin of the receptors is a woman aged 40-49 years in good health and CMV-seropositive. Each CDR3 is given with its conserved first and last residue. Fields, in order: clone size, J gene, D gene, V gene, CDR3 DNA, CDR3 protein. The D gene is left open where the match is weak. Only some rows state a clone size, as once, few, many or a class for expanded clones.

>NA|TRBJ1-1|NA|TRBV5-4
TGTGCCAGCAACGTAGATGGACTCACTGAAGCTTTCTTT
CASNVDGLTEAFF
>NA|TRBJ2-2|NA|TRBV7-9
TGTGCCAGCAGCCCCGGGTCCACAGGGACCGGGGAGCTGTTTTTT
CASSPGSTGTGELFF
>few|TRBJ1-5|NA|TRBV2
TGTGCCAGCAGTGTTGGAGATAGCAATCAGCCCCAGCATTTT
CASSVGDSNQPQHF
>NA|TRBJ2-7|TRBD1|TRBV28
TGTGCCAGCAGTTCACAGGGGGATAGGGCCTACGAGCAGTACTTC
CASSSQGDRAYEQYF
>NA|TRBJ1-4|NA|TRBV19
TGTGCCAGTAGTACCAGGGAAGCAAAACTGTTTTTT
CASSTREAKLFF
>few|TRBJ2-7|TRBD1|TRBV27
TGTGCCAGCAGTTCCCTCGACAGGGCCGAGCAGTACTTC
CASSSLDRAEQYF
>NA|TRBJ2-2|TRBD1|TRBV18
TGTGCCAGCTCCAGGACAGGAAACACCGGGGAGCTGTTTTTT
CASSRTGNTGELFF
>few|TRBJ2-5|TRBD2|TRBV19
TGTGCCAGTAGTACCCTACAGACTAGCGGGGGCCAAGAGACCCAGTACTTC
CASSTLQTSGGQETQYF
>NA|TRBJ1-1|TRBD1|TRBV5-1
TGCGCCAGCAGCTTGTCGACAGGGGACACTGAAGCTTTCTTT
CASSLSTGDTEAFF
>NA|TRBJ2-1|TRBD2|TRBV30
TGTGCCTGGAGTGGTCCCGGACTAGCGGTCTACAATGAGCAGTTCTTC
CAWSGPGLAVYNEQFF
>NA|TRBJ1-2|NA|TRBV5-4
TGTGCCAGCAGGATGCGGACAGCTAACTATGGCTACACCTTC
CASRMRTANYGYTF
>NA|TRBJ2-4|TRBD1|TRBV6-5
TGTGCCAGCAGCGTGACAGGGGCTAAAAACATTCAGTACTTC
CASSVTGAKNIQYF
>NA|TRBJ2-1|NA|TRBV2
TGTGCCAGCGAATCGACTAGTTCCCGCTCCTACAATGAGCAGTTCTTC
CASESTSSRSYNEQFF
>few|TRBJ2-7|NA|TRBV18
TGTGCCAGCTCAAGTTCTCACGAGCAGTACTTC
CASSSSHEQYF
>few|TRBJ1-2|NA|TRBV30
TGTGCCTGGACGGGTCGGCTCGGCTATGGCTACACCTTC
CAWTGRLGYGYTF
>NA|TRBJ2-1|TRBD1|TRBV25-1
TGTGCCAGCAGTGATAGGGACAGGGTGGACAATGAGCAGTTCTTC
CASSDRDRVDNEQFF
>NA|TRBJ1-1|TRBD1|TRBV2
TGTGCCAGCAACCTCCCGGGACAGAGTTTGAGCACTGAAGCTTTCTTT
CASNLPGQSLSTEAFF
>NA|TRBJ2-1|TRBD2|TRBV30
TGTGCCTGGAGTCTCAGAGCGGGGGGGTTAAATGAGCAGTTCTTC
CAWSLRAGGLNEQFF
>few|TRBJ2-2|TRBD1|TRBV25-1
TGTGCCAGCAGTGACCCGACGACAGGGCGTCAGGCCGGGGAGCTGTTTTTT
CASSDPTTGRQAGELFF
>few|TRBJ2-1|TRBD1|TRBV27
TGTGCCAGCAGTTCGAAACAGGGGATTACGGCCAATGAGCAGTTCTTC
CASSSKQGITANEQFF
>NA|TRBJ2-3|TRBD2|TRBV9
TGTGCCAGCAGCGCCCTAGCGGGCGCTAGCACAGATACGCAGTATTTT
CASSALAGASTDTQYF
>NA|TRBJ2-7|TRBD1|TRBV30
TGTGCCTGGGGTCCGGGACAGGGGATTTCCTACGAGCAGTACTTC
CAWGPGQGISYEQYF
>medium-sized|TRBJ1-5|NA|TRBV4-1
TGCGCCAGCAGCCTAACTGCGACGGCGGTTGATCAGCCCCAGCATTTT
CASSLTATAVDQPQHF
>NA|TRBJ1-2|NA|TRBV2
TGTGCCAGCAGTGACAGGGGCCACTCCTATGGCTACACCTTC
CASSDRGHSYGYTF